This T cell receptor (beta chain) is drawn from a study of chemoradiotherapy in HPV16-positive cancers. For the study at large: Candidate HPV-specific clones and shared TCR motifs came from two HPV16-positive patients. Study findings and constraints: Candidate HPV-specific clones and E7-related TCR motifs grew in tumor during treatment. Only a couple of HPV16-positive patients supplied the functional HPV-specificity definition.

Repeated repertoire sampling spanned the course of chemoradiotherapy. Remarks on this clone: Its antigen is currently unknown.

The CDR3 has 13 amino acids. With 6 bases removed from V and 1 base from J, the gap between germline ends came to 8 bases. The germline CDR1 and CDR2 sequences are MNHNS and SASEGT. Libraries were prepared by immunoSEQ multiplex PCR; TCRdb keeps only in-frame clonotypes and omits some of them. The sample carries tens of thousands of clones, roughly nine tenths recorded once. This TCR was recovered from a human donor with HPV-associated anogenital cancer. The V and J genes are TRBV6-1 and TRBJ2-3, with D possibly matching TRBD2 (5 bases). The input for sequencing was blood, taken from a patient who underwent chemoradiotherapy. CDR3 sequence reads: CASRRERTDTQYF. The CDR3 region has the DNA TGTGCCAGCAGGAGGGAGCGCACAGATACGCAGTATTTT.